One and the same sample provided the 27 T cell receptor beta chains below, sequenced in a study of beta chain features in type 1 diabetes. Findings and caveats of the study: Significant though moderate, a shortening of TCRB CDR3s appeared in all four CD4+ subsets of Type 1 diabetes patients.

Their target antigens are unknown. Every bit of the isolated RNA underwent reverse transcription, so sequencing read expressed TCRB transcripts. Some clones are missing from TCRdb's copy, which holds only in-frame ones; the method was immunoSEQ multiplex PCR. The sample has some 350,000 clones, less than 15% seen once. Specimen: naive CD4+ T cells from blood. Receptors originate from a woman between 18 and 29 years old with type 1 diabetes.

This clone was observed a handful of times. The sample has other DNA sequences that encode this CDR3 too. The chain joins TRBV19 to TRBJ1-5; D may be TRBD1 (6 bases). Between the trimmed V and J ends, which lost 8 bases and 3 bases, there was a span of 11 bases. Germline CDR1 reads LNHDA; CDR2 reads SQIVND (reference sequence). The length of the CDR3 is 13 residues. Here the CDR3 reads CASSQGSNQPQHF. The DNA of the CDR3 is TGTGCCAGTTCACAGGGCTCCAATCAGCCCCAGCATTTT.

This clone was observed a few times. V usage is TRBV29-1 and J usage is TRBJ2-5, with D possibly TRBD2 on 6 matching bases. The CDR3 totals 14 residues. Germline values: CDR1 SQVTM, CDR2 ANQGSEA. The ends were cut back, 2 bases at V and 1 base at J, with 11 bases in the middle. In DNA form, the CDR3 reads TGCAGCGTTGAAATGCGGGGCGGCCAAGAGACCCAGTACTTC. Protein sequence: CSVEMRGGQETQYF.

The rearrangement links TRBV28 to TRBJ1-2; tentatively, D is TRBD1 (6 bases). Germline V gives CDR1 MDHEN, CDR2 SYDVKM. The CDR3 sequence is 13 residues long. Trimming cost V 6 bases and J 6 bases, with 14 bases left between them. CDR3 in amino acids: CASSAQGWDGYTF. The CDR3 DNA reads TGTGCCAGCAGCGCACAGGGTTGGGATGGCTACACCTTC.

The sample holds a few counts of this clone. V usage is TRBV18 and J usage is TRBJ2-3; no definite D call. V was trimmed by 1 base and J by 3 bases, leaving 5 bases between them. CDR3 size: 13 residues. Germline values: CDR1 KGHSH, CDR2 LQKENI. The CDR3 loop reads CASSPLPTDTQYF. Here the CDR3 DNA reads TGTGCCAGCTCACCACTCCCAACAGATACGCAGTATTTT.

This chain uses TRBV29-1 with TRBJ2-7; maybe TRBD1 (5 bases). This CDR3 has 14 amino acids. V lost 5 bases and J 0 bases, leaving 14 bases between the germline ends. Per germline, CDR1 SQVTM and CDR2 ANQGSEA. CDR3 bases: TGCAGCGTTAGGGCAGGGATCAGCTCCTACGAGCAGTACTTC. Its protein product is CSVRAGISSYEQYF.

V usage is TRBV19 and J usage is TRBJ2-7; TRBD1 matches 7 bases. The CDR3 spans 15 residues. From germline, CDR1 is LNHDA and CDR2 SQIVND (reference sequence). V was clipped by 4 bases and J by 4 bases; unmatched bases: 10. The CDR3 region has the DNA TGTGCCAGTAGTAGAACCGGGGACAGCGGTTACGAGCAGTACGTC. Protein product: CASSRTGDSGYEQYV.

V gene TRBV5-1 combines with J gene TRBJ2-1; 10 bases are a match to TRBD1. CDR1 is SGHRS, CDR2 YFSETQ, per germline. The CDR3 totals 17 residues. The trim removed 0 bases at V and 8 bases at J, leaving 11 bases unmatched. The CDR3, as DNA: TGCGCCAGCAGCTTGGGGTCCGGGACAGGGGAGGGAGATGAGCAGTTCTTC. Its protein is CASSLGSGTGEGDEQFF.

This chain joins TRBV19 and TRBJ2-1, with TRBD1 matching 8 bases. This CDR3 has 16 amino acids. Germline CDR1 is LNHDA and CDR2 is SQIVND (reference sequence). Trimming took 4 bases from V and 6 from J; bases not matched to a gene: 11. CDR3 bases: TGTGCCAGTAGTAACCCCGGGACAGGCAGCCCCAATGAGCAGTTCTTC. Its protein product is CASSNPGTGSPNEQFF.

The chain carries TRBV9 and TRBJ2-5; TRBD2 agrees at 11 bases. CDR3 size: 16 residues. The germline V gene encodes CDR1 SGDLS and CDR2 YYNGEE. V lost 2 bases, J lost 5 bases, and 8 bases stayed unmatched. In nucleotides, the CDR3 is TGTGCCAGCAGCGTCCGGGTAGCGGGAGGGATGGAGACCCAGTACTTC. The encoded protein is CASSVRVAGGMETQYF.

This clone came up a few times. The chain recombines TRBV7-9 with TRBJ2-7; maybe TRBD1 (6 bases). CDR1 is SEHNR, CDR2 FQNEAQ, per germline (reference sequence). Deletions cut 0 bases from V and 4 bases from J, with 13 bases between. The CDR3 loop spans 15 amino acids. The CDR3 region is CASSLARDKAYEQYF. The CDR3 nucleotides are TGTGCCAGCAGCTTAGCTCGGGACAAAGCTTACGAGCAGTACTTC.

The CDR3 DNA reads TGTGCCAGCAGTGAAGCCATGAACACTGAAGCTTTCTTT. This sequence encodes CASSEAMNTEAFF. The chain employs TRBV2 and TRBJ1-1; D uncertain. This CDR3 contains 13 residues. V was trimmed by 0 bases and J by 0 bases, leaving 2 bases between them. The germline V gene encodes CDR1 SNHLY and CDR2 FYNNEI.

The chain recombines TRBV19 with TRBJ1-2; 7 bases align to TRBD1. The germline gives CDR1 LNHDA, CDR2 SQIVND (reference sequence). This CDR3 is built from 16 residues. The trim removed 3 bases at V and 4 bases at J, leaving 11 bases unmatched. The DNA of the CDR3 is TGTGCCAGTAGTATCCGGGGACAGACGTTACGCTATGGCTACACCTTC. It is translated as CASSIRGQTLRYGYTF.

This sequence joins TRBV6-5 and TRBJ1-1; 10 bases agree with TRBD1. Per germline, CDR1 MNHEY and CDR2 SVGAGI. J gave up 2 bases and V 4 bases, and 4 bases lay outside the gene matches. CDR3 length equals 15 residues. CDR3 nucleotides: TGTGCCAGCAGTTCCCTGACAGGGGGCAACACTGAAGCTTTCTTT. Its protein is CASSSLTGGNTEAFF.

The chain couples TRBV6-5 to TRBJ1-5; 7 bases are shared with TRBD1. The CDR3 is 15 amino acids. V was pared by 6 bases and J by 2 bases, with 7 bases of the junction left unmatched. Germline V gene sequence: CDR1 MNHEY, CDR2 SVGAGI. The CDR3 DNA reads TGTGCCAGCAGGGCCGGGGGACAGCGCAATCAGCCCCAGCATTTT. Protein sequence: CASRAGGQRNQPQHF.

The CDR3 region has the DNA TGTGCCAGCAGCCATAAGGCCGGGGGGGGCTACAATGAGCAGTTCTTC. It is translated as CASSHKAGGGYNEQFF. The chain uses TRBV14 and TRBJ2-1; 8 bases are shared with TRBD2. Trimming cost V 3 bases and J 3 bases; bases outside gene matches: 7. This CDR3 has 16 amino acids. Germline values: CDR1 SGHDN, CDR2 FVKESK.

The chain joins TRBV30 to TRBJ1-3; D gene ambiguous. CDR1 is GTSNPN, CDR2 SVGIG, per germline (reference sequence). The CDR3 is made up of 17 amino acids. Between the trimmed V and J ends, which lost 0 bases and 0 bases, there was a span of 15 bases. The CDR3 here is CAWSVKYLSSSGNTIYF. DNA for the CDR3: TGTGCCTGGAGTGTAAAATACTTATCGAGCTCTGGAAACACCATATATTTT.

This clone was counted only a few times. V gene TRBV5-4 combines with J gene TRBJ2-1; 10 bases match TRBD2. Germline V CDR1 and CDR2: SGHNT, YYREEE (reference sequence). This CDR3 has 16 residues. J gave up 5 bases and V 0 bases, and 5 bases lay outside the gene matches. The CDR3: CASSLGFSGGNNEQFF. The CDR3, as DNA: TGTGCCAGCAGCTTGGGGTTTAGCGGGGGGAACAATGAGCAGTTCTTC.

This sequence joins TRBV9 and TRBJ2-6; D perhaps matches TRBD1 (6 bases). CDR1 is SGDLS, CDR2 YYNGEE, per germline. This CDR3 has 17 amino acids. Trimming cost V 0 bases and J 0 bases, with 10 bases left between them. The CDR3 is CASSVGGRASGANVLTF. CDR3 in DNA: TGTGCCAGCAGCGTAGGGGGGCGGGCCTCTGGGGCCAACGTCCTGACTTTC.

This clone was picked up a small number of times. The genes are TRBV25-1 and TRBJ2-5, with 9 bases matching TRBD1. This CDR3 is built from 15 residues. Germline CDR1 MGHDK, CDR2 SYGVNS. Losses at the gene ends were 3 bases for V and 4 bases for J; bases not matched to a gene: 6. The CDR3 bases are TGTGCCAGCAGTGATGGGACAGGGTCAGGAGAGACCCAGTACTTC. It codes for CASSDGTGSGETQYF.

This rearrangement joins TRBV29-1 to TRBJ1-4; 11 bases are a match to TRBD1. Germline trimming cut 3 bases from V and 7 bases from J; bases unmatched to any gene: 1. CDR3 length equals 13 residues. Germline assignment: CDR1 SQVTM and CDR2 ANQGSEA. CDR3 nucleotide sequence: TGCAGCGTTGATGGGACAGGGGGTGAAAAACTGTTTTTT. Its protein is CSVDGTGGEKLFF.

The chain carries TRBV18 and TRBJ2-2; 14 bases match TRBD2. The germline CDR1 and CDR2 sequences are KGHSH and LQKENI. The CDR3 runs 17 residues. V gave up 3 bases and J gave up 5 bases; unmatched junction bases: 5. DNA of the CDR3: TGTGCCAGCTCACCTCCCGGACTAGCGGGAGGAACCGGGGAGCTGTTTTTT. This codes for CASSPPGLAGGTGELFF.

This sequence joins TRBV30 and TRBJ1-5; 7 bases are shared with TRBD1. Losses at the gene ends were 4 bases for V and 3 bases for J; bases not matched to a gene: 9. This CDR3 is 15 amino acids long. CDR1 is GTSNPN and CDR2 is SVGIG in the germline V gene (reference sequence). The CDR3 nucleotides read TGTGCCTGGACGACAGGGCTTAGCATCAATCAGCCCCAGCATTTT. Translating gives CAWTTGLSINQPQHF.

This clone turned up a few times. The J gene is TRBJ2-5, the V gene TRBV5-1; D is uncertain. Germline CDR1 and CDR2: SGHRS and YFSETQ. The CDR3 extends over 15 amino acids. V was shortened by 1 base and J by 5 bases, with 15 bases between the two germline ends. The CDR3 sequence is CASSLSGYPQETQYF. CDR3 bases: TGCGCCAGCAGCTTGTCTGGCTACCCACAGGAGACCCAGTACTTC.

The CDR3, as DNA: TGTGCCAGCAGTCCCCCCGGGACTAGTGGGACCCAGTACTTC. It yields the protein CASSPPGTSGTQYF. The J gene is TRBJ2-5, the V gene TRBV28, with 8 bases matching TRBD2. J gave up 7 bases and V 5 bases, and 9 bases lay outside the gene matches. This CDR3 is built from 14 residues. The germline gives CDR1 MDHEN, CDR2 SYDVKM.

The table lists this clone with a few counts. The genes are TRBV28 and TRBJ1-2; 11 bases align to TRBD1. The CDR3 sequence is 14 residues long. After removal of 7 bases from V and 6 bases from J, the junction contained 7 bases not matched to a gene. Germline CDR1 MDHEN, CDR2 SYDVKM. The chain's CDR3 is CASTSGQGADGYTF. For the CDR3, the DNA is TGTGCCAGCACTTCAGGACAGGGGGCGGATGGCTACACCTTC.

Here the CDR3 DNA reads TGTGCCAGCAGTGAGGGGACTAGGTATGGCTACACCTTC. Translated: CASSEGTRYGYTF. The rearrangement joins TRBV6-5 to TRBJ1-2; perhaps TRBD1 as D (5 bases). This CDR3 is 13 amino acids long. Trimming stripped 5 bases from V and 5 bases from J, with 12 bases between. Germline lookup yields CDR1 MNHEY and CDR2 SVGAGI.

This chain connects TRBV2 to TRBJ2-1; 9 bases align to TRBD2. This CDR3 region has 14 residues. Germline lookup yields CDR1 SNHLY and CDR2 FYNNEI. Trimming took 5 bases from V and 9 from J; bases not matched to a gene: 8. The CDR3, as DNA: TGTGCCAGCAGTAGGGCGGGAGGGCAGGGTGAGCAGTTCTTC. This sequence encodes CASSRAGGQGEQFF.